The 20 T cell receptor beta chains listed next were all sequenced from one sample in a study of blood T cell repertoires in COVID-19. Profiled with immunoSEQ multiplex PCR; TCRdb holds only in-frame clones, not every one. Among 500,000 to 600,000 clones listed, 85% to 90% were seen once. Sequences were obtained from peripheral blood. The receptor source for this set is a woman aged 45-65 years with COVID-19, enrolled during active disease.

The chain has TRBV3-1 (or the pseudogene TRBV3-2) and TRBJ1-4; no reliable D call. V was pared by 1 base and J by 10 bases, with 7 bases between. The germline gives CDR1 LGHDT, CDR2 YNNKEL (reference sequence). CDR3 length equals 12 residues. As DNA, the CDR3 is TGTGCCAGCAGCCAAGTCTCGGGAAAACTGTTTTTT. Protein product: CASSQVSGKLFF.

This CDR3 is CASSHRQGENQPQHF. CDR3 nucleotides: TGTGCCAGCAGCCATCGACAGGGCGAGAATCAGCCCCAGCATTTT. This sequence joins TRBV14 and TRBJ1-5, with 7 bases identical to TRBD1. CDR3 length: 15 amino acids. CDR1 is SGHDN, CDR2 FVKESK, per germline. V was clipped by 3 bases and J by 4 bases; unmatched bases: 6.

In its sample, this clone was seen once. The rearrangement uses TRBV9 and TRBJ2-7; unclear D gene. CDR3 size: 14 residues. Per the germline V gene, CDR1 is SGDLS and CDR2 is YYNGEE. Trimming shortened V by 5 bases and J by 2 bases, and 14 bases separated the two germline ends. CDR3 residues: CASSHTAVTYEQYF. Written as DNA, the CDR3 is TGTGCCAGCAGTCATACTGCGGTTACCTACGAGCAGTACTTC.

This CDR3 reads CASSLSGGELFF. CDR3 DNA sequence: TGCGCCAGCAGCTTGTCGGGCGGGGAGCTGTTTTTT. The chain joins TRBV5-1 to TRBJ2-2; D not certain. The germline gives CDR1 SGHRS, CDR2 YFSETQ. This CDR3 spans 12 amino acids. V lost 1 base, J lost 7 bases, and 5 bases lay in between.

This clone was seen a handful of times. V is TRBV10-3 and J is TRBJ1-3; possible D gene TRBD1, 6 bases. The germline V gene encodes CDR1 ENHRY and CDR2 SYGVKD. CDR3 length: 18 amino acids. V shed 8 bases and J shed 0 bases, with 23 bases lying between them. CDR3 sequence (DNA): TGTGCCATCCGGGATTGGGGGGGCGGACAGAGCTCTGGAAACACCATATATTTT. The encoded protein is CAIRDWGGGQSSGNTIYF.

In DNA form, the CDR3 reads TGCGCCAGCAGCATGACAGGGGGCGATGGAAAACTGTTTTTT. As protein: CASSMTGGDGKLFF. The chain is built from TRBV5-1 and TRBJ1-4, with 10 bases identical to TRBD1. Germline V CDR1 and CDR2: SGHRS, YFSETQ. V gave up 4 bases and J gave up 10 bases; unmatched junction bases: 7. The CDR3 covers 14 residues. The full variable domain, rest sourced from reference TRBV5-1 and TRBJ1-4, is KAGVTQTPRYLIKTRGQQVTLSCSPISGHRSVSWYQQTPGQGLQFLFEYFSETQRNKGNFPGRFSGRQFSNSRSEMNVSTLELGDSALYLCASSMTGGDGKLFFGSGTQLSVL.

This sequence joins TRBV2 and TRBJ1-1; 7 bases match TRBD1. Germline CDR1 and CDR2: SNHLY and FYNNEI. V shed 2 bases and J 9 bases; nucleotides not matched to a gene: 6. The CDR3 runs 13 residues. The CDR3 region has the DNA TGTGCCAGCAGTGAAATAGGGGACAGCAAAGCTTTCTTT. This gives the protein CASSEIGDSKAFF.

V is TRBV29-1 and J is TRBJ1-1; 10 bases align to TRBD1. Looked up from germline, CDR1 is SQVTM and CDR2 is ANQGSEA. V dropped 7 bases and J dropped 7; count of bases not matched to a gene: 12. The CDR3 totals 14 residues. The CDR3 protein is CSGGQGGIIDEAFF. The CDR3 coding sequence is TGCAGCGGCGGACAGGGGGGCATTATTGATGAAGCTTTCTTT.

This chain links TRBV27 with TRBJ1-1; 7 nucleotides line up with TRBD1. V shed 4 bases and J 5 bases; nucleotides not matched to a gene: 10. This CDR3 is built from 15 residues. Germline V gene sequence: CDR1 MNHEY, CDR2 SMNVEV (reference sequence). The CDR3 region is CASSWRGGVGTEAFF. The CDR3 coding sequence is TGTGCCAGCAGTTGGAGAGGGGGCGTGGGGACTGAAGCTTTCTTT.

In this sample, this clone turned up once. The chain carries TRBV10-3 and TRBJ2-2; TRBD1 is a possible D gene (6 bases). The V gene lost 4 bases and the J gene lost 2 bases, with 17 bases spanning the gap. Germline V gene lookup returns CDR1 ENHRY and CDR2 SYGVKD. The CDR3 totals 17 residues. This chain's CDR3 is CAISAMRGQINTGELFF. The CDR3 nucleotides are TGTGCCATCAGTGCAATGCGTGGACAGATAAACACCGGGGAGCTGTTTTTT.

The V and J genes are TRBV7-8 and TRBJ1-4; D remains ambiguous. In germline, CDR1 is SGHVS, CDR2 FQNEAQ. There are 15 residues in the CDR3. Trimming took off 5 bases at V and 4 bases at J, with 14 bases between the two ends. The CDR3 region has the DNA TGTGCCAGCAGCCTCCGGAGGACGGGTAATGAAAAACTGTTTTTT. It yields the protein CASSLRRTGNEKLFF.

This sequence joins TRBV28 and TRBJ1-5; 8 bases are a match to TRBD1. The CDR3 totals 17 residues. Germline loops: CDR1 MDHEN, CDR2 SYDVKM. The J segment lost 4 bases and the V segment lost 3 bases, leaving 11 bases of the junction unmatched. CDR3 DNA sequence: TGTGCCAGCAGTTTGCGACGGGGACAGGTTTTTAATCAGCCCCAGCATTTT. It specifies CASSLRRGQVFNQPQHF.

The sample holds a few counts of this clone. The V and J genes are TRBV5-1 and TRBJ1-1; no firm D call. V was trimmed by 2 bases and J by 0 bases, leaving 5 bases between them. CDR1 is SGHRS, CDR2 YFSETQ, per germline. The CDR3 consists of 13 residues. The CDR3 loop is CASSFEMNTEAFF. CDR3 nucleotides: TGCGCCAGCAGCTTTGAGATGAACACTGAAGCTTTCTTT.

The chain combines TRBV6-5 with TRBJ1-3; D might be TRBD1 (6 bases). V lost 6 bases and J lost 4, with 16 bases in between. Germline assignment: CDR1 MNHEY and CDR2 SVGAGI. The CDR3 loop spans 15 amino acids. In DNA, the CDR3 is TGTGCCAGCAGAAGCCCTAGGACAGCCGGAAACACCATATATTTT. It encodes CASRSPRTAGNTIYF.

J is TRBJ2-3 and V is TRBV5-1; 8 bases map to TRBD1. V trimming: 5 bases; J trimming: 5 bases; junction bases outside the gene matches: 7. This CDR3 contains 14 residues. CDR1 is SGHRS and CDR2 is YFSETQ in the germline V gene. DNA of the CDR3: TGCGCCAGCAGTGAGGACAGGGCAGGAGATACGCAGTATTTT. This encodes CASSEDRAGDTQYF. The entire variable domain, with the rest obtained from reference TRBV5-1 and TRBJ2-3, is as follows: KAGVTQTPRYLIKTRGQQVTLSCSPISGHRSVSWYQQTPGQGLQFLFEYFSETQRNKGNFPGRFSGRQFSNSRSEMNVSTLELGDSALYLCASSEDRAGDTQYFGPGTRLTVL.

This clone was recorded once. The chain has TRBV5-1 and TRBJ2-7, with TRBD1 identical over 8 bases. V gave up 5 bases and J gave up 7 bases; unmatched junction bases: 14. Per germline, CDR1 SGHRS and CDR2 YFSETQ. CDR3 length equals 15 residues. CDR3 in amino acids: CASSLWGQGAQEQYF. Here the CDR3 DNA reads TGCGCCAGCAGTCTTTGGGGCCAGGGGGCTCAAGAGCAGTACTTC. Using reference TRBV5-1 and TRBJ2-7 for the parts outside the CDR3, the full variable domain is KAGVTQTPRYLIKTRGQQVTLSCSPISGHRSVSWYQQTPGQGLQFLFEYFSETQRNKGNFPGRFSGRQFSNSRSEMNVSTLELGDSALYLCASSLWGQGAQEQYFGPGTRLTVT.

The gene calls are TRBV19 and TRBJ1-4; D unresolved. V lost 5 bases and J 8 bases, leaving 6 bases between the germline ends. Looked up from germline, CDR1 is LNHDA and CDR2 is SQIVND (reference sequence). The CDR3 spans 11 residues. The CDR3 is CASSEQEKLFF. CDR3 nucleotides: TGTGCCAGTAGTGAACAAGAAAAACTGTTTTTT. Using reference TRBV19 and TRBJ1-4 for the parts outside the CDR3, the full variable domain is DGGITQSPKYLFRKEGQNVTLSCEQNLNHDAMYWYRQDPGQGLRLIYYSQIVNDFQKGDIAEGYSVSREKKESFPLTVTSAQKNPTAFYLCASSEQEKLFFGSGTQLSVL.

The chain carries TRBV3-1 (or the pseudogene TRBV3-2) and TRBJ1-2; D remains ambiguous. The CDR3 length is 15 residues. Germline-derived CDR1 and CDR2 are LGHDT and YNNKEL (reference sequence). Trimming stripped 2 bases from V and 7 bases from J, with 17 bases between. The CDR3 is CASSQLQGRVGGYTF. For the CDR3, the DNA is TGTGCCAGCAGCCAACTACAAGGGAGGGTGGGTGGCTACACCTTC.

The chain carries TRBV18 and TRBJ2-7; 9 nucleotides match TRBD2. Trimming took 1 base from V and 5 from J; bases not matched to a gene: 12. The length of the CDR3 is 17 residues. Germline-derived CDR1 and CDR2 are KGHSH and LQKENI. The CDR3 bases are TGTGCCAGCTCACCACGATTAAGCGGGGGGATCCCCAACGAGCAGTACTTC. Its protein product is CASSPRLSGGIPNEQYF.

The chain employs TRBV19 and TRBJ2-2; tentatively, D is TRBD2 (5 bases). The CDR3 is made up of 16 amino acids. With 7 bases removed from V and 5 bases from J, the gap between germline ends came to 20 bases. The germline V gene has CDR1 LNHDA and CDR2 SQIVND (reference sequence). As DNA, the CDR3 is TGTGCCAGTATAAGAAGAGGGATCGTAGGGACCGGGGAGCTGTTTTTT. Translating gives CASIRRGIVGTGELFF. Looking up the rest from reference TRBV19 and TRBJ2-2 gives the full variable domain: DGGITQSPKYLFRKEGQNVTLSCEQNLNHDAMYWYRQDPGQGLRLIYYSQIVNDFQKGDIAEGYSVSREKKESFPLTVTSAQKNPTAFYLCASIRRGIVGTGELFFGEGSRLTVL.